The T cell receptor beta chain described here comes from a study of T cell repertoires in cytomegalovirus infection. Background on the study: Recently described HLA-C-restricted plus well-studied HLA-B-restricted CMV epitopes were used.

CDR1 and CDR2 (germline): MGHRA, YSYEKL. V gave up 4 bases and J gave up 5 bases, with 20 bases separating them. The CDR3 length is 16 residues. TCRdb used MiXCR to reprocess the reads, holding one entry per CDR3 protein. Here the sample spans some 560,000 distinct CDR3 sequences, around 40% being singletons. This clonotype was counted between two and nine times. Its antigen is unidentified. The source material was cultured PBMCs, sampled from culture after CMV antigen stimulation. This TCR came from a human donor in good health (CMV status not recorded). Some clones in this sample may be carry-over from other donors' samples. This sequence joins TRBV4-1 and TRBJ1-1; D gene unclear. CDR3 bases: TGCGCCAGCAGCCGGTGGATGCGTGACGGTGGGACTGAAGCTTTCTTT. Translated, it gives CASSRWMRDGGTEAFF.